Following are 2 T cell receptor beta chains from one sample sequenced in a study of T cells in Graves' hyperthyroidism and ophthalmopathy. TCR beta CDR3 region amplification was performed from RNA transcripts. The HTBI primer set drove a first-round RT-PCR of the TCR CDR3. TCRdb passed the multiplex PCR reads through MiXCR, listing each CDR3 protein once. Of under 350,000 distinct CDR3 sequences in the sample, approximately 26% were seen once. The source material was blood. All receptors come from a man aged 40-50 years with Graves' hyperthyroidism that later progressed to Graves' ophthalmopathy.

This clonotype was recorded many times. V usage is TRBV30 and J usage is TRBJ2-5, with 13 bases aligning to TRBD2. Germline V gene sequence: CDR1 GTSNPN, CDR2 SVGIG (reference sequence). The CDR3 length is 14 residues. With V trimmed by 3 bases and J by 5 bases, 3 bases remained unmatched. CDR3 amino acids: CAWRGLAGSETQYF. The CDR3 DNA reads as TGTGCCTGGAGGGGACTAGCGGGATCGGAGACCCAGTACTTC.

This clonotype was detected many times. This chain uses TRBV15 with TRBJ2-6, with D perhaps assigned TRBD1 or TRBD2 (5 bases each). Germline lookup yields CDR1 LNHNV and CDR2 YYDKDF (reference sequence). The CDR3 covers 14 residues. The V end lost 6 bases, the J end lost 0 bases, and 6 bases lay between the germline ends. The CDR3 DNA reads TGTGCCACCAGTGGGACCTCTGGGGCCAACGTCCTGACTTTC. Its protein is CATSGTSGANVLTF.